A single sample gave rise to the 30 T cell receptor beta chains below, sequenced in a study of T-cell memory formation after mild COVID-19. TCRdb re-analysed the 5' RACE reads in MiXCR, keeping a single row per CDR3 protein. The sample holds roughly 550,000 distinct CDR3 sequences, roughly 22% seen once. The sample was PBMCs or a T cell subset sorted from them (not recorded which). The receptors were gathered from an adult woman who had mild COVID-19 (a few samples of this study predate the infection). Cell type and time point are not known.

The chain is built from TRBV24-1 and TRBJ2-3, with 13 nucleotides matching TRBD2. This CDR3 has 17 residues. Germline V CDR1 and CDR2: KGHDR, SFDVKD. Trimming took 1 base from V and 3 from J; bases not matched to a gene: 3. In DNA form, the CDR3 reads TGTGCCACCAGTGATTTAACTAGCGGGGGGGCAACAGATACGCAGTATTTT. Translated: CATSDLTSGGATDTQYF.

The V and J genes are TRBV6-5 and TRBJ1-2; no clear D gene. Germline CDR1 and CDR2: MNHEY and SVGAGI. V lost 0 bases and J 2 bases, leaving 7 bases between the germline ends. This CDR3 has 14 residues. The CDR3 DNA sequence: TGTGCCAGCAGTTACTCAGGGCGGAACTATGGCTACACCTTC. It encodes CASSYSGRNYGYTF.

This clonotype came up a few times. This chain uses TRBV6-1 with TRBJ2-6; D remains unclear. Trimming took off 7 bases at V and 1 base at J, with 5 bases between the two ends. CDR3 length: 13 amino acids. Germline lookup yields CDR1 MNHNS and CDR2 SASEGT. The DNA for the CDR3 is TGTGCCAGCACCGTGTCTGGGGCCAACGTCCTGACTTTC. The encoded protein is CASTVSGANVLTF.

At least ten counts were recorded for this clonotype. The rearrangement joins TRBV6-6 to TRBJ2-7; TRBD1 is a possible D gene (5 bases). Trimming left V 0 bases short and J 0 bases short, with 6 bases between. CDR1 is MNHNY and CDR2 is SVGAGI in the germline V gene (reference sequence). The CDR3 spans 14 residues. The CDR3 DNA is TGTGCCAGCAGTTACTCGCAGGGCTCCTACGAGCAGTACTTC. Translated, it gives CASSYSQGSYEQYF.

The chain couples TRBV19 to TRBJ2-3; D is unclear. Germline V gives CDR1 LNHDA, CDR2 SQIVND (reference sequence). The CDR3 has 15 amino acids. Trimming shortened V by 3 bases and J by 4 bases, and 14 bases separated the two germline ends. The CDR3 region is CASSMELAQPDTQYF. The CDR3 DNA reads TGTGCCAGTAGTATGGAGCTTGCCCAGCCAGATACGCAGTATTTT.

The chain has TRBV13 and TRBJ2-7; D gene ambiguous. Germline V CDR1 and CDR2: PRHDT, FYEKMQ (reference sequence). This CDR3 is built from 17 residues. Trimming removed 7 bases at V and 5 bases at J, with 27 bases between. Here the CDR3 DNA reads TGTGCCAGCAACCTGTCCTTTGGGAAAGGTCGTAAGCACGAGCAGTACTTC. This gives the protein CASNLSFGKGRKHEQYF.

At least ten counts were recorded for this clonotype. This rearrangement joins TRBV30 to TRBJ2-1; D might be TRBD1 (5 bases). The CDR3 spans 11 residues. The germline V gene has CDR1 GTSNPN and CDR2 SVGIG (reference sequence). Deletions cut 3 bases from V and 7 bases from J, with 7 bases between. The CDR3 loop is CAWRQANEQFF. CDR3 DNA: TGTGCCTGGAGACAGGCTAATGAGCAGTTCTTC.

The rearrangement links TRBV7-2 to TRBJ1-5, with D unresolved. Germline V lookup: CDR1 SGHTA, CDR2 FQGNSA. The CDR3 runs 14 residues. The V end was cut by 4 bases, the J end by 6 bases, with 13 bases between. CDR3 residues: CASSSPKAGQPQHF. CDR3 sequence (DNA): TGTGCCAGCAGCTCCCCCAAGGCAGGTCAGCCCCAGCATTTT.

This clonotype was counted a few times. The V call is TRBV30, the J call TRBJ2-5; 12 bases map to TRBD2. CDR1 is GTSNPN and CDR2 is SVGIG in the germline V gene (reference sequence). The CDR3 runs 14 residues. The V gene end was trimmed by 5 bases and the J gene end by 0 bases; junction bases not matched to a gene: 1. CDR3 bases: TGTGCCTGGGGGACTAGCGGGTACCAAGAGACCCAGTACTTC. It is translated as CAWGTSGYQETQYF.

V and J are TRBV4-1 and TRBJ1-3; maybe TRBD1 (5 bases). This CDR3 contains 16 residues. Germline assignment: CDR1 MGHRA and CDR2 YSYEKL. Trimming took 5 bases from V and 2 from J, leaving 16 bases between them. CDR3 protein: CASSSRDSSPGNTIYF. In DNA, the CDR3 is TGCGCCAGCAGCAGTCGTGACAGCTCTCCTGGAAACACCATATATTTT.

The chain employs TRBV12-3 or TRBV12-4 and TRBJ2-2; tentatively, D is TRBD2 (5 bases). There are 15 residues in the CDR3. Trimming shortened V by 6 bases and J by 5 bases, and 16 bases separated the two germline ends. This CDR3 is CASSPGSDITGELFF. CDR3 DNA sequence: TGTGCCAGCAGCCCGGGGTCCGATATAACCGGGGAGCTGTTTTTT.

This clonotype came up a few times. The gene calls are TRBV7-6 and TRBJ2-7; 7 bases are shared with TRBD1. CDR1 SGHVS and CDR2 FNYEAQ come from the germline V gene. Unmatched junction bases numbered 6, after V lost 4 bases and J lost 0 bases. The CDR3 contains 15 residues. The CDR3 protein is CASSSQGSSSYEQYF. CDR3 bases: TGTGCCAGCAGCTCACAGGGGTCGAGCTCCTACGAGCAGTACTTC.

The rearrangement links TRBV29-1 to TRBJ1-1; no reliable D call. V was trimmed by 4 bases and J by 4 bases, leaving 13 bases between them. CDR1 is SQVTM, CDR2 ANQGSEA, per germline. The length of the CDR3 is 13 residues. The CDR3 coding sequence is TGCAGCGTTGTAGGTCAGATGGGCACTGAAGCTTTCTTT. Encoded protein: CSVVGQMGTEAFF.

This chain joins TRBV7-8 and TRBJ2-1, with D maybe TRBD1 (5 bases). CDR1 and CDR2 (germline): SGHVS, FQNEAQ. V lost 5 bases to trimming and J lost 9 bases, with 14 bases between them. CDR3 length: 13 residues. The CDR3 here is CASSLGDDGEQFF. Here the CDR3 DNA reads TGTGCCAGCAGCCTAGGGGATGATGGTGAGCAGTTCTTC.

The DNA of the CDR3 is TGTGCCTGGAGTGTATTCAGGGGGGCTGGGGCCAACGTCCTGACTTTC. This encodes CAWSVFRGAGANVLTF. The rearrangement uses TRBV30 and TRBJ2-6, with D maybe TRBD1 (7 bases). V dropped 0 bases and J dropped 2 bases, with 11 bases sitting between them. The CDR3 covers 16 residues. From germline, CDR1 is GTSNPN and CDR2 SVGIG (reference sequence). Using reference TRBV30 and TRBJ2-6 for the parts outside the CDR3, the full variable domain is SQTIHQWPATLVQPVGSPLSLECTVEGTSNPNLYWYRQAAGRGLQLLFYSVGIGQISSEVPQNLSASRPQDRQFILSSKKLLLSDSGFYLCAWSVFRGAGANVLTFGAGSRLTVL.

The V gene is TRBV12-3 or TRBV12-4, the J gene TRBJ1-6; D call uncertain. This CDR3 spans 14 amino acids. Trimming removed 3 bases from V and 7 bases from J, with 10 bases in between. This CDR3 is CASSFAGPNSPLHF. The DNA for the CDR3 is TGTGCCAGCAGTTTTGCAGGTCCAAATTCACCCCTCCACTTT.

This clonotype was seen only a few times. The chain joins TRBV4-2 to TRBJ2-1; 8 positions agree with TRBD2. Germline assignment: CDR1 LGHNA and CDR2 YNFKEQ. The CDR3 is made up of 16 amino acids. Trimming took 5 bases from V and 9 from J; bases not matched to a gene: 15. The CDR3 loop reads CASSKGISGKPIEQFF. The DNA for the CDR3 is TGTGCCAGCAGCAAAGGCATTAGCGGGAAACCTATTGAGCAGTTCTTC.

This clonotype showed up just a few times. The chain carries TRBV9 and TRBJ1-1; D remains ambiguous. The CDR3 sequence is 14 residues long. The ends were cut back, 2 bases at V and 11 bases at J, with 19 bases in the middle. The germline V gene has CDR1 SGDLS and CDR2 YYNGEE. CDR3 coding DNA: TGTGCCAGCAGCGTCCGTGGGATCGAGGAAACCGCTTTCTTT. Residues: CASSVRGIEETAFF.

CDR3 DNA sequence: TGTGCCACCAGCGGATTAGGGCCAAGCAATCAGCCCCAGCATTTT. Protein: CATSGLGPSNQPQHF. The J gene is TRBJ1-5, the V gene TRBV15; D is unclear. CDR3 length equals 15 residues. Germline-derived CDR1 and CDR2 are LNHNV and YYDKDF (reference sequence). V dropped 5 bases and J dropped 1 base, with 12 bases sitting between them.

The chain's CDR3 is CASSPGTMSDEQFF. CDR3 nucleotides: TGCGCCAGCAGCCCCGGGACTATGAGCGATGAGCAGTTCTTC. The chain has TRBV5-1 and TRBJ2-1; 7 nucleotides align to TRBD2. CDR3 length: 14 residues. Germline CDR1 SGHRS, CDR2 YFSETQ. The junction had 9 bases not matched to a gene; V was cut back by 4 bases and J by 8 bases.

This clonotype has more than one count but fewer than ten. This chain joins TRBV6-5 and TRBJ2-4; D may be TRBD1 (5 bases). The V end lost 7 bases, the J end lost 5 bases, and 12 bases lay between the germline ends. Per germline, CDR1 MNHEY and CDR2 SVGAGI. CDR3 length: 13 residues. CDR3 DNA sequence: TGTGCCAGCACCCTGGGGCCGCAAAACATTCAGTACTTC. Protein sequence: CASTLGPQNIQYF.

V is TRBV5-1 and J is TRBJ2-2, with 9 positions matching TRBD1. The germline V gene has CDR1 SGHRS and CDR2 YFSETQ. The CDR3 runs to 15 residues. V shed 0 bases and J 6 bases; nucleotides not matched to a gene: 3. CDR3 region: CASSLGDRDSGELFF. The CDR3 coding sequence is TGCGCCAGCAGCTTGGGGGACAGGGATTCCGGGGAGCTGTTTTTT.

The chain uses TRBV19 and TRBJ2-7; D is uncertain. Trimming removed 6 bases at V and 0 bases at J, with 15 bases between. Germline CDR1 LNHDA, CDR2 SQIVND (reference sequence). The CDR3 loop spans 15 amino acids. CDR3 amino acids: CASRKTPGLSYEQYF. The CDR3 nucleotides are TGTGCCAGTAGGAAAACACCGGGCCTCTCCTACGAGCAGTACTTC. Complete variable domain (other parts from reference TRBV19 and TRBJ2-7): DGGITQSPKYLFRKEGQNVTLSCEQNLNHDAMYWYRQDPGQGLRLIYYSQIVNDFQKGDIAEGYSVSREKKESFPLTVTSAQKNPTAFYLCASRKTPGLSYEQYFGPGTRLTVT.

The chain joins TRBV20-1 to TRBJ1-6; a weak D match, TRBD1 (6 bases). Germline V gene lookup returns CDR1 DFQATT and CDR2 SNEGSKA (reference sequence). The CDR3 sequence is 14 residues long. V lost 2 bases and J lost 13, with 18 bases in between. The CDR3 sequence: CSARPRQVLVPLHF. The CDR3 DNA follows: TGCAGTGCTAGACCCCGACAGGTCCTCGTTCCCCTCCACTTT.

This clonotype was recorded many times. The chain couples TRBV20-1 to TRBJ2-7; D possibly matches TRBD1 or TRBD2 (5 bases each). CDR1 DFQATT and CDR2 SNEGSKA come from the germline V gene (reference sequence). This CDR3 has 12 amino acids. V was pared by 3 bases and J by 1 base, with 7 bases between. The CDR3 sequence is CSASGASYEQYF. DNA for the CDR3: TGCAGTGCTAGCGGGGCGTCCTACGAGCAGTACTTC.

This chain joins TRBV24-1 and TRBJ2-1; D uncertain. The V end was cut by 4 bases, the J end by 6 bases, with 12 bases between. The CDR3 loop spans 14 amino acids. Per the germline V gene, CDR1 is KGHDR and CDR2 is SFDVKD. The CDR3 sequence: CATSDTDAVNEQFF. In nucleotides, the CDR3 is TGTGCCACCAGTGACACGGACGCGGTCAATGAGCAGTTCTTC.

There are a few counts of this clonotype. V is TRBV20-1 and J is TRBJ1-4; the D gene is possibly TRBD1 (6 bases). CDR3 size: 12 residues. Germline-derived CDR1 and CDR2 are DFQATT and SNEGSKA (reference sequence). V gave up 5 bases and J gave up 8 bases, with 12 bases separating them. Here the CDR3 DNA reads TGCAGTGCTTGGACAGTAGGGGAAAAACTGTTTTTT. Amino acids: CSAWTVGEKLFF.

The CDR3 loop is CASNGQGGNQPQHF. CDR3 sequence (DNA): TGTGCCAGCAATGGACAGGGCGGGAATCAGCCCCAGCATTTT. The chain recombines TRBV2 with TRBJ1-5; 8 bases agree with TRBD1. The CDR3 length is 14 residues. V was clipped by 7 bases and J by 4 bases; unmatched bases: 6. From germline, CDR1 is SNHLY and CDR2 FYNNEI.

This clonotype was seen a handful of times. The chain is built from TRBV21-1 and TRBJ2-1. TRBV21-1 corresponds to a pseudogene. The CDR3 has 14 residues. The CDR3 region is CASSKGGRINEQFF. The CDR3 nucleotides are TGTGCCAGCAGCAAAGGAGGAAGGATTAATGAGCAGTTCTTC.

The chain joins TRBV5-1 to TRBJ1-2; no firm D call. Trimming shortened V by 0 bases and J by 4 bases, and 4 bases separated the two germline ends. The CDR3 has 12 residues. Germline-derived CDR1 and CDR2 are SGHRS and YFSETQ. CDR3: CASSLEFYGYTF. The CDR3 coding sequence is TGCGCCAGCAGCTTGGAGTTCTATGGCTACACCTTC.